This is a list of T cell receptor beta chains from one sample in a study of T cell changes during pregnancy in multiple sclerosis. The repertoire was sequenced with immunoSEQ multiplex PCR; TCRdb's copy has only in-frame clones and lacks some. This sample has tens of thousands of clones, with roughly 90% found just once. The sample in question was peripheral blood, obtained after pregnancy. The receptors derive from a female donor in good health, enrolled as a control in a pregnancy study. The conserved cysteine and the conserved F or W are not part of the CDR3 here. Fields, in order: CDR3 protein, clone size, J gene, V gene. The size field is filled for only some rows; it gives once, few, many or a size class.

ASSPGGSYNSPLH	.	TRBJ1-6	TRBV11-1
ASSIVVRASDGYT	.	TRBJ1-2	TRBV19
AWTRTSGLGVSAQY	.	TRBJ2-5	TRBV30
ASSLTTSGKYEQY	.	TRBJ2-7	TRBV5-6
ASSETGASSGNTIY	.	TRBJ1-3	TRBV6-1
ASTKQRGLGNQPQH	.	TRBJ1-5	TRBV5-1
ASSQGDYRETQY	.	TRBJ2-5	TRBV4-1
ASSLASASGSETQY	once	TRBJ2-5	TRBV7-2
ASSLYTSYEQY	.	TRBJ2-7	TRBV7-8
ASSEEGTPKNIQY	.	TRBJ2-4	TRBV2
ASTWAGTDEQY	.	TRBJ2-7	TRBV2
ASSSGLGMGYGYT	.	TRBJ1-2	TRBV7-2
AISEGTSGYQETQY	.	TRBJ2-5	TRBV10-3
ARSLPDREAF	.	TRBJ1-1	TRBV7-5
ASSYGLSGRGSPLH	.	TRBJ1-6	TRBV6-5
ASSSPWTGNYGYT	.	TRBJ1-2	TRBV28
ASSQMGGTEAF	.	TRBJ1-1	TRBV4-1
ASRSGVLNEKLF	.	TRBJ1-4	TRBV5-1